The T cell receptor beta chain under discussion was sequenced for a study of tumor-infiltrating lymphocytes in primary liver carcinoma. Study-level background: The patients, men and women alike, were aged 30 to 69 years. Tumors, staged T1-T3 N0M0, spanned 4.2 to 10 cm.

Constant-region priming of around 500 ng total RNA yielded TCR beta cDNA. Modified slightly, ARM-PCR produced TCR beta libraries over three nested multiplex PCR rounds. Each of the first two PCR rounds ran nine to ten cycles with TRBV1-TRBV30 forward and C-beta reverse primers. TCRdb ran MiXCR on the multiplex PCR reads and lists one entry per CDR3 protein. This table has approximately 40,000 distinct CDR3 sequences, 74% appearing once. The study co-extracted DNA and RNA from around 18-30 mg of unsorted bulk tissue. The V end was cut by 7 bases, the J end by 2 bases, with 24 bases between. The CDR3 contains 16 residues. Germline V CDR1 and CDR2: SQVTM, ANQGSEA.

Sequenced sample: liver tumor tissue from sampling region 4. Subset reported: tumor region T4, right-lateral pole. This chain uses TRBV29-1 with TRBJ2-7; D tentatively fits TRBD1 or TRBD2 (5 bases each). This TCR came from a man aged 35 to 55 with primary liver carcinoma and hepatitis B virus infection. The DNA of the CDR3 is TGCAGCGACATGTCATCTGGGACGGGCACTCCCTACGAGCAGTACTTC. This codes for CSDMSSGTGTPYEQYF.